Following are 26 T cell receptor beta chains from one sample sequenced in a study of blood T cell repertoires in COVID-19. TCRdb's copy holds only in-frame clones and misses some; the assay was immunoSEQ multiplex PCR. The sample lists under 250,000 clones; 84% were seen once. Material: peripheral blood. These receptors originate from a woman aged 40-49 years who had recovered from COVID-19.

J is TRBJ2-3 and V is TRBV24-1, with 7 bases lining up with TRBD1. The length of the CDR3 is 14 residues. The ends lost 12 bases at V and 4 bases at J; junction bases unmatched: 12. Germline V gene data show CDR1 as KGHDR and CDR2 as SFDVKD. In nucleotides, the CDR3 is TGTGCCGTAAACAGGGGCGGCCGGGCAGATACGCAGTATTTT. The encoded protein is CAVNRGGRADTQYF.

This chain joins TRBV7-9 and TRBJ2-7, with TRBD2 matching 13 bases. The CDR3 totals 13 residues. The ends lost 8 bases at V and 5 bases at J; junction bases unmatched: 3. Germline CDR1 SEHNR, CDR2 FQNEAQ (reference sequence). The CDR3 sequence is CASRLAGGDEQYF. Written as DNA, the CDR3 is TGTGCCAGCCGACTAGCGGGGGGAGACGAGCAGTACTTC.

The J gene is TRBJ1-2, the V gene TRBV18; D is unclear. V lost 1 base and J 0 bases, leaving 9 bases between the germline ends. Germline V gene sequence: CDR1 KGHSH, CDR2 LQKENI. The CDR3 runs 15 residues. The CDR3 protein is CASSPQESTNYGYTF. The DNA for the CDR3 is TGTGCCAGCTCACCACAGGAGAGTACTAACTATGGCTACACCTTC. Looking up the rest from reference TRBV18 and TRBJ1-2 gives the full variable domain: NAGVMQNPRHLVRRRGQEARLRCSPMKGHSHVYWYRQLPEEGLKFMVYLQKENIIDESGMPKERFSAEFPKEGPSILRIQQVVRGDSAAYFCASSPQESTNYGYTFGSGTRLTVV.

This clone appeared a single time. J is TRBJ2-1 and V is TRBV4-1; 11 nucleotides align to TRBD2. The CDR3 totals 16 residues. Germline V gene lookup returns CDR1 MGHRA and CDR2 YSYEKL. After removal of 2 bases from V and 1 base from J, the junction contained 1 base not matched to a gene. CDR3 in amino acids: CASSQSSGGSYNEQFF. The CDR3 bases are TGCGCCAGCAGCCAATCTAGCGGGGGGTCCTACAATGAGCAGTTCTTC.

The chain combines TRBV3-1 (or the pseudogene TRBV3-2) with TRBJ1-6; no definite D call. Germline V gives CDR1 LGHDT, CDR2 YNNKEL (reference sequence). The CDR3 length is 13 residues. Trimming stripped 4 bases from V and 9 bases from J, with 10 bases between. The CDR3 region is CASSRQDLSPLHF. The CDR3 bases are TGTGCCAGCAGCCGCCAGGATCTTTCACCCCTCCACTTT.

The J gene is TRBJ2-7, the V gene TRBV5-1; tentative D call: TRBD2 (6 bases). Germline V gene lookup returns CDR1 SGHRS and CDR2 YFSETQ. CDR3 length equals 16 residues. Between the trimmed V and J ends, which lost 0 bases and 3 bases, there was a span of 16 bases. This chain's CDR3 is CASSLVVGGIDYEQYF. In DNA, the CDR3 is TGCGCCAGCAGCTTGGTCGTGGGCGGGATCGACTACGAGCAGTACTTC.

The CDR3 bases are TGCGCCAGCAGTGCGGGGATACAATACAATGAGCAGTTCTTC. This gives the protein CASSAGIQYNEQFF. This chain joins TRBV10-1 and TRBJ2-1, with D tentatively TRBD2 (5 bases). Germline V gene data show CDR1 as WNHNN and CDR2 as SYGVQD (reference sequence). V dropped 4 bases and J dropped 4 bases, with 11 bases sitting between them. The CDR3 is made up of 14 amino acids.

This clone appeared once. CDR3 amino acids: CASSLPTDYGYTF. CDR3 in DNA: TGTGCCAGCAGTTTACCGACTGACTATGGCTACACCTTC. The rearrangement joins TRBV12-3 or TRBV12-4 to TRBJ1-2; D unclear. The length of the CDR3 is 13 residues. Trimming stripped 2 bases from V and 3 bases from J, with 7 bases between.

The chain links TRBV5-6 to TRBJ2-1; 11 nucleotides agree with TRBD2. V gave up 4 bases and J gave up 8 bases; unmatched junction bases: 11. The CDR3 totals 16 residues. From germline, CDR1 is SGHDT and CDR2 YYEEEE. CDR3 nucleotide sequence: TGTGCCAGCAGCCCGCTCCTCGGGACTAGCGGCGATGAGCAGTTCTTC. This codes for CASSPLLGTSGDEQFF.

The chain combines TRBV6-5 with TRBJ1-3, with unresolved D. Germline CDR1 and CDR2: MNHEY and SVGAGI. The CDR3 is 15 amino acids. Trimming cost V 6 bases and J 0 bases, with 12 bases left between them. In DNA, the CDR3 is TGTGCCAGCAGCCGATCAAAGCGCTCTGGAAACACCATATATTTT. Protein: CASSRSKRSGNTIYF.

This clone showed up just a few times. The chain couples TRBV28 to TRBJ1-5; D is uncertain. CDR3 length: 12 residues. In germline, CDR1 is MDHEN, CDR2 SYDVKM. V shed 5 bases and J shed 7 bases, with 9 bases lying between them. CDR3 region: CASSLTLQPQHF. As DNA, the CDR3 is TGTGCCAGCAGTCTGACATTGCAGCCCCAGCATTTT.

This clone has only a few counts. The chain has TRBV11-3 and TRBJ2-1; D may be TRBD1 (5 bases). With 5 bases removed from V and 5 bases from J, the gap between germline ends came to 7 bases. The CDR3 length is 12 residues. Looked up from germline, CDR1 is SGHNT and CDR2 is YENEEA. Here the CDR3 reads CASSQTDNEQFF. The CDR3 DNA is TGTGCCAGCAGCCAGACAGACAATGAGCAGTTCTTC.

The table lists this clone with a few counts. The rearrangement uses TRBV4-2 and TRBJ2-3, with a possible D match to TRBD2 (5 bases). V was cut by 3 bases and J by 3 bases, with 10 bases left in between. This CDR3 is built from 14 residues. Germline assignment: CDR1 LGHNA and CDR2 YNFKEQ. In nucleotides, the CDR3 is TGTGCCAGCAGCCACCCGGGGTCGACAGATACGCAGTATTTT. Protein: CASSHPGSTDTQYF.

This clone was seen once. The chain recombines TRBV11-2 with TRBJ2-2, with D uncertain. The CDR3 consists of 12 residues. Trimming removed 5 bases at V and 2 bases at J, with 3 bases between. Germline CDR1 SGHAT, CDR2 FQNNGV. The CDR3 protein is CASSPNTGELFF. In DNA, the CDR3 is TGTGCCAGCAGCCCAAACACCGGGGAGCTGTTTTTT.

The chain recombines TRBV24-1 with TRBJ2-1, with D possibly matching TRBD1 (6 bases). V dropped 2 bases and J dropped 0 bases, with 10 bases sitting between them. Germline V gene sequence: CDR1 KGHDR, CDR2 SFDVKD. CDR3 length equals 16 residues. CDR3 DNA sequence: TGTGCCACCAGTGATTACAGGGAGAGCTCCTACAATGAGCAGTTCTTC. Its translation is CATSDYRESSYNEQFF.

The genes are TRBV19 and TRBJ2-6; possible D gene TRBD1, 5 bases. The germline gives CDR1 LNHDA, CDR2 SQIVND (reference sequence). V lost 4 bases and J lost 2, with 12 bases in between. There are 16 residues in the CDR3. The CDR3 DNA sequence: TGTGCCAGTAGTAGTACAGGACACGCTGGGGCCAACGTCCTGACTTTC. Translation gives CASSSTGHAGANVLTF.

The chain joins TRBV11-3 to TRBJ2-2; D may be TRBD2 (6 bases). Germline loops: CDR1 SGHNT, CDR2 YENEEA. The CDR3 consists of 16 residues. Trimming took off 4 bases at V and 4 bases at J, with 16 bases between the two ends. Written as DNA, the CDR3 is TGTGCCAGCAGCTCCATTGGGGGGAGAAGCACCGGGGAGCTGTTTTTT. Its protein is CASSSIGGRSTGELFF.

The chain combines TRBV11-2 with TRBJ2-6, with D unresolved. Germline CDR1 SGHAT, CDR2 FQNNGV. With 6 bases removed from V and 15 bases from J, the gap between germline ends came to 15 bases. This CDR3 spans 12 amino acids. The DNA of the CDR3 is TGTGCCAGCAGAGGTATTGGGCGAAGCCTGACTTTC. Translating gives CASRGIGRSLTF.

The chain links TRBV11-3 to TRBJ2-1; D is perhaps TRBD2 (6 bases). Trimming took off 5 bases at V and 0 bases at J, with 17 bases between the two ends. The CDR3 has 17 amino acids. Germline V gives CDR1 SGHNT, CDR2 YENEEA. The CDR3 nucleotides are TGTGCCAGCAGCACGGGGCTAGCGCCGAGCTCCTACAATGAGCAGTTCTTC. Protein sequence: CASSTGLAPSSYNEQFF.

The chain joins TRBV28 to TRBJ1-2, with D tentatively TRBD1 (6 bases). This CDR3 has 14 residues. V lost 7 bases and J 1 base, leaving 13 bases between the germline ends. Germline CDR1 MDHEN, CDR2 SYDVKM. The CDR3 region has the DNA TGTGCCAGCACCTCGACAGGAGATAACTATGGCTACACCTTC. The encoded protein is CASTSTGDNYGYTF.

The count of this clone is one. The V and J genes are TRBV28 and TRBJ2-7; D is unresolved. The CDR3 extends over 13 amino acids. CDR1 and CDR2 from the germline V gene are MDHEN and SYDVKM. Trimming took off 6 bases at V and 6 bases at J, with 15 bases between the two ends. This chain's CDR3 is CASSGTYSPEQYF. CDR3 nucleotide sequence: TGTGCCAGCAGCGGTACCTACAGTCCCGAGCAGTACTTC.

The rearrangement uses TRBV9 and TRBJ1-1; TRBD1 matches 7 bases. The germline CDR1 and CDR2 sequences are SGDLS and YYNGEE. V lost 3 bases to trimming and J lost 7 bases; unmatched junction nucleotides: 6. The CDR3 is 13 amino acids. In nucleotides, the CDR3 is TGTGCCAGCAGCGCCGACAGGGTGGATGAAGCTTTCTTT. Amino acid sequence: CASSADRVDEAFF. The whole variable domain, remainder taken from reference TRBV9 and TRBJ1-1, is DSGVTQTPKHLITATGQRVTLRCSPRSGDLSVYWYQQSLDQGLQFLIQYYNGEERAKGNILERFSAQQFPDLHSELNLSSLELGDSALYFCASSADRVDEAFFGQGTRLTVV.

The gene calls are TRBV6-1 and TRBJ2-4; 8 bases line up with TRBD1. The ends lost 5 bases at V and 8 bases at J; junction bases unmatched: 14. This CDR3 region has 16 residues. Germline assignment: CDR1 MNHNS and CDR2 SASEGT. CDR3 sequence reads: CASSQGGRGQKDIQYF. CDR3 coding DNA: TGTGCCAGCAGTCAAGGAGGCAGGGGGCAGAAGGACATTCAGTACTTC.

The chain links TRBV29-1 to TRBJ1-2; D may be TRBD1 (5 bases). The CDR3 sequence is 13 residues long. Germline CDR1 is SQVTM and CDR2 is ANQGSEA. Trimming pared 4 bases from V and 6 bases from J, leaving 15 bases between. The CDR3: CSVAGRDVNGYTF. The CDR3 DNA is TGCAGCGTTGCCGGCAGGGATGTAAATGGCTACACCTTC.

This clone was picked up a small number of times. The genes are TRBV20-1 and TRBJ1-3; no clear D. Trimming removed 3 bases at V and 6 bases at J, with 9 bases between. The CDR3 extends over 12 amino acids. Germline loops: CDR1 DFQATT, CDR2 SNEGSKA (reference sequence). The CDR3: CSASTDENTIYF. CDR3 nucleotide sequence: TGCAGTGCTAGTACAGACGAAAACACCATATATTTT.

This chain's CDR3 is CASSHRTGGNTEAFF. CDR3 nucleotides: TGTGCCAGCAGTCACCGAACAGGGGGGAACACTGAAGCTTTCTTT. The rearrangement joins TRBV6-6 to TRBJ1-1; TRBD1 agrees at 8 bases. The V and J ends lost 5 bases and 1 base, in that order; junction bases with no gene match: 6. The CDR3 spans 15 residues. Germline V CDR1 and CDR2: MNHNY, SVGAGI (reference sequence).